Listed here is a single TCR beta chain. The antigen this receptor binds is unknown. There are no base qualities to consult, and no much larger clone falls within one base. This sample is drawn from a study of CD4 T cells in relation to SARS-CoV-2 and coronaviruses (dated by TCRdb to the early 2020s). Study-wide context: A median age of roughly 39 years, with a range of about 20 to 75 years, was recorded for the full convalescent cohort of over ten patients. The roughly twelve convalescent patients included 8 males and 4 females; two subjects were Hispanic. Using patient-derived lymphoblastoid cell lines, the shared crossreactive spike epitopes were mapped to their HLA restriction. At the level of individual TCR clonotypes, the study measured memory CD4+ T cell crossreactivity between SARS-CoV-2 spike protein and common cold coronavirus spike proteins. The Adaptive Biotechnologies TCR-sequencing kit was used to sequence samples from three pre-COVID donors and the naive versus memory experiments, while other data came from Illumina-based sequencing. A different, Illumina-based TCR-beta assay was used to sequence expansion assays from other donors in the study. Overall study results and their limits: Pre-pandemic and post-infection samples were not both contributed by any donor, so tracing of the source of pre-existing responses was limited. Crossreactivity analysis centred on spike protein, so crossreactivity against other viral proteins was not assessed. Memory CD4+ clonotypes crossrecognizing SARS-CoV-2 and at least one common cold coronavirus spike were found in around three fifths of donors. Small numbers of patients and of tested TCRs limited the study. Crossreactive clones showed significantly weaker SARS-CoV-2-driven expansion than monoreactive clones, consistent with antigenic imprinting. Naive versus memory sequencing indicated the assay detects memory recall responses rather than primary responses primed during culture.

Naive and memory CD4+ T cells were separated from cryopreserved PBMCs by first enriching for CD4 and then performing EasySep naive CD4+ T cell enrichment. Ficoll-Paque PLUS gradient centrifugation was used to isolate PBMCs from leukapheresis product or whole blood. PBMCs were either cryopreserved at -140°C or used fresh in the expansion assay. The QIAamp Micro DNA Kit was used to extract genomic DNA from the CD4+ T cells. DNA from uncultured naive and memory CD4+ T cells underwent immunoSEQ TCR-beta sequencing at deep resolution. The authors' pipeline ran thus. Preprocessing removed nonproductive sequences and CDR3s not starting with C, not ending with F or W, or shorter than 7 amino acids. Cultured and uncultured naive and memory CD4+ repertoires were searched for CDR3s previously identified as spike- and CEF-reactive. After three terminal residues were trimmed from each end, CDR3 homology was quantified as pairwise Levenshtein distance using the stringdist R package. TCRdb took this table from immuneACCESS and kept in-frame rearrangements with V and J called. Such tables lack part of the clones; where checked against another copy, unresolved V genes explain under half of the gap, and the rest is unexplained. V and J calls and clone size come straight from that table; D and trimming were deduced from the DNA. This sample holds tens of thousands of clones; 92% were observed only once. Around 0.4% of the sample lies in the top ten.

The sequence was obtained from an adult with COVID-19. The sample was naive CD4+ T cells from PBMCs. The meaning of the sample's cell subset or site label: naive CD4+ T cells isolated by negative enrichment.

The CDR3 region reads CASSIGGTRVNEQFF. The nucleotide sequence reads TGTGCCAGTAGTATAGGGGGGACTCGGGTGAATGAGCAGTTCTTC. The receptor chain draws on TRBV19 and TRBJ2-1; the D region possibly corresponds to TRBD2 (6 bases align). From the germline V gene (reference sequence), CDR1 is LNHDA and CDR2 is SQIVND. V is clipped by 1 base and J by 7 bases, and the sequence between their germline boundaries is 14 bases long. The CDR3 runs 15 amino acids, cysteine and phenylalanine included. The CDR3 DNA has 45 bases and is translated from base 1.